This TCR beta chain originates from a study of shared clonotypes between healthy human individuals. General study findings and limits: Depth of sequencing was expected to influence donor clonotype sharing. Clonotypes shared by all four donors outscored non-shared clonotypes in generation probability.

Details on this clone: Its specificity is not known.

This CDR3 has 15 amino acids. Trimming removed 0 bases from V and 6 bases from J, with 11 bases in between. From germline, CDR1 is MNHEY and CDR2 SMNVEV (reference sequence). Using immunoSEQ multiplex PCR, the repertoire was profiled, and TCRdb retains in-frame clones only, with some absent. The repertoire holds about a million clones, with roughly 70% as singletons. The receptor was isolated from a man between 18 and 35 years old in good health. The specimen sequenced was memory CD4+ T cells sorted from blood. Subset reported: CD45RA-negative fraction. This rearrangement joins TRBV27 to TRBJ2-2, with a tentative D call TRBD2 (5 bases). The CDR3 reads CASSLSQRWAGELFF. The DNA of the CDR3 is TGTGCCAGCAGTTTATCCCAGCGGTGGGCCGGGGAGCTGTTTTTT.